This TCR beta chain comes out of a study of blood T cell repertoires in COVID-19. Study-level background: Collection of acute and convalescent COVID-19 samples took place in the United States, Italy and Spain. Sample material is recorded as cDNA or gDNA derived from T cells, B-cell-depleted T cells, or PBMCs.

Original data processing: Cell counts per sample came from amplifying reference gene primers. Some clones are missing from TCRdb's copy, which holds only in-frame ones; the method was immunoSEQ multiplex PCR. V and J calls and clone size follow that table, whereas D and trimming were derived from the DNA. The sample holds about 89,000 clones, more than 70% seen once. The CDR3 has 13 amino acids. Germline lookup yields CDR1 SQVTM and CDR2 ANQGSEA. V lost 3 bases and J 7 bases, leaving 15 bases between the germline ends. This clone was seen more than once but under ten times. The sample consisted of peripheral blood. The chain uses TRBV29-1 and TRBJ1-2; D perhaps matches TRBD1 (5 bases). This receptor was obtained from a woman aged 80 or older with acute or convalescent COVID-19. The CDR3 sequence is CSVDFGQGSGYTF. The CDR3 DNA reads TGCAGCGTTGATTTCGGACAAGGTAGTGGCTACACCTTC.